This entry lists 20 T cell receptor beta chains sequenced from one sample in a study of T cells expressing NK-cell markers. TCRdb re-called the 5' RACE reads; every CDR3 protein appears as one record, without DNA. The repertoire table contains hundreds of thousands of distinct CDR3 sequences. Sequenced input: blood T cells: a sorted CD56 or NKG2C T cell subset, CD4+ or CD8+ T cells, or bulk PBMC T cells (not recorded which). The source is a man between 18 and 35 years old in good health.

This chain links TRBV7-2 with TRBJ2-2; lacking DNA, the TRBD2 call made by TCRdb goes unchecked. CDR1 SGHTA and CDR2 FQGNSA come from the germline V gene. This CDR3 comprises 15 residues. The CDR3 loop reads CASTQRGGNTGELFF.

The rearrangement joins TRBV25-1 to TRBJ2-1; TCRdb reports TRBD1, a call that lacks DNA to check it against. The CDR3 runs 16 residues. CDR1 MGHDK and CDR2 SYGVNS come from the germline V gene. The CDR3 sequence: CASSPRTGGAVNEQFF. The full variable domain, its missing parts supplied by reference TRBV25-1 and TRBJ2-1, is EADIYQTPRYLVIGTGKKITLECSQTMGHDKMYWYQQDPGMELHLIHYSYGVNSTEKGDLSSESTVSRIRTEHFPLTLESARPSHTSQYLCASSPRTGGAVNEQFFGPGTRLTVL.

The chain uses TRBV20-1 and TRBJ2-5; TCRdb's D gene call, TRBD2, goes unchecked for lack of DNA. Germline values: CDR1 DFQATT, CDR2 SNEGSKA (reference sequence). CDR3 length: 14 amino acids. The CDR3 reads CSGTPGLAAETQYF.

V and J are TRBV29-1 and TRBJ2-7; TCRdb returns TRBD1, unconfirmable since there is no DNA. This CDR3 comprises 14 residues. In germline, CDR1 is SQVTM, CDR2 ANQGSEA. This CDR3 is CSVGSQGIDYEQYF.

The chain employs TRBV24-1 and TRBJ2-1; TCRdb selects TRBD1, and the lack of DNA leaves this call unchecked. This CDR3 is built from 20 residues. Germline V gene data show CDR1 as KGHDR and CDR2 as SFDVKD. CDR3 sequence: CATSDLTGTQGMGSYNEQFF.

The chain uses TRBV12-3 or TRBV12-4 and TRBJ1-2; TCRdb calls TRBD1, which cannot be checked without DNA. The CDR3 consists of 14 residues. The chain's CDR3 is CASRRQGANYGYTF.

This chain connects TRBV6-1 to TRBJ2-3; the D call from TCRdb, TRBD1, cannot be confirmed without DNA. The CDR3 loop spans 16 amino acids. The germline gives CDR1 MNHNS, CDR2 SASEGT. CDR3 protein: CASSKTGSVSTDTQYF.

The rearrangement uses TRBV7-9 and TRBJ2-3. The CDR3 length is 14 residues. Looked up from germline, CDR1 is SEHNR and CDR2 is FQNEAQ (reference sequence). The CDR3 loop reads CASTYSLGTDTQYF.

The rearrangement links TRBV30 to TRBJ2-5; the D call from TCRdb, TRBD1, cannot be confirmed without DNA. Germline assignment: CDR1 GTSNPN and CDR2 SVGIG (reference sequence). This CDR3 spans 14 amino acids. The CDR3 loop reads CAWITYRGGETQYF.

The chain recombines TRBV5-5 with TRBJ1-1; lacking DNA, the TRBD1 call made by TCRdb goes unchecked. The CDR3 is made up of 13 amino acids. Germline CDR1 reads SGHKS; CDR2 reads YYEKEE (reference sequence). CDR3 loop: CASRTGARLEAFF.

The gene calls are TRBV5-1 and TRBJ2-1; TCRdb calls TRBD2, which cannot be checked without DNA. CDR3 size: 16 residues. Germline assignment: CDR1 SGHRS and CDR2 YFSETQ. The CDR3 protein is CASSLELAVKYNEQFF.

The genes are TRBV4-2 and TRBJ2-4; without DNA, the TCRdb call of TRBD1 cannot be checked. Germline CDR1 and CDR2: LGHNA and YNFKEQ. The CDR3 runs 14 residues. The CDR3 here is CASSQDVGGNIQYF.

The gene calls are TRBV7-9 and TRBJ2-1; TCRdb's D call, TRBD1, is unchecked because there is no DNA. The CDR3 spans 17 residues. Germline V gene data show CDR1 as SEHNR and CDR2 as FQNEAQ (reference sequence). The CDR3 sequence is CASSLGDRGASWNEQFF. Together with reference TRBV7-9 and TRBJ2-1, the CDR3 gives the full variable domain: DTGVSQNPRHKITKRGQNVTFRCDPISEHNRLYWYRQTLGQGPEFLTYFQNEAQLEKSRLLSDRFSAERPKGSFSTLEIQRTEQGDSAMYLCASSLGDRGASWNEQFFGPGTRLTVL.

The chain recombines TRBV7-7 with TRBJ2-1; the TCRdb D gene call, TRBD2, has no DNA to confirm it. Germline loops: CDR1 SSHAT, CDR2 FNYEAQ (reference sequence). The CDR3 runs to 17 residues. The CDR3 is CASSPVGTSGTYNEQFF.

This rearrangement joins TRBV12-3 or TRBV12-4 to TRBJ1-5; no DNA is available, so the TRBD1 call from TCRdb remains unchecked. The CDR3 extends over 18 amino acids. This chain's CDR3 is CASSPMSTGFGGNQPQHF.

The rearrangement links TRBV5-5 to TRBJ1-2; TCRdb's assignment of TRBD1 cannot be checked, as there is no DNA. CDR3 length: 13 residues. Germline loops: CDR1 SGHKS, CDR2 YYEKEE (reference sequence). This CDR3 reads CASSFTDSYGYTF.

The chain has TRBV19 and TRBJ2-1; without DNA, the TCRdb call of TRBD1 cannot be checked. The CDR3 totals 16 residues. Germline lookup yields CDR1 LNHDA and CDR2 SQIVND (reference sequence). CDR3 sequence reads: CASSMRKGIRNDEQFF. The variable domain in full, completed from reference TRBV19 and TRBJ2-1, reads DGGITQSPKYLFRKEGQNVTLSCEQNLNHDAMYWYRQDPGQGLRLIYYSQIVNDFQKGDIAEGYSVSREKKESFPLTVTSAQKNPTAFYLCASSMRKGIRNDEQFFGPGTRLTVL.

The chain uses TRBV20-1 and TRBJ2-5; TCRdb names TRBD1, which stays unverified in the absence of DNA. The germline CDR1 and CDR2 sequences are DFQATT and SNEGSKA (reference sequence). The CDR3 is made up of 12 amino acids. The CDR3 sequence: CSARFPGETQYF.

The chain combines TRBV27 with TRBJ1-2; TCRdb gives TRBD1 as the D gene, but with no DNA this cannot be confirmed. Germline loops: CDR1 MNHEY, CDR2 SMNVEV (reference sequence). This CDR3 contains 15 residues. The CDR3 sequence is CASRETGDPNYGYTF.

The V gene is TRBV3-1, the J gene TRBJ2-7; lacking DNA, the TRBD1 call made by TCRdb goes unchecked. The CDR3 runs to 15 residues. Germline lookup yields CDR1 LGHDT and CDR2 YNNKEL (reference sequence). CDR3 sequence reads: CASSQAPGTDYEQYF.